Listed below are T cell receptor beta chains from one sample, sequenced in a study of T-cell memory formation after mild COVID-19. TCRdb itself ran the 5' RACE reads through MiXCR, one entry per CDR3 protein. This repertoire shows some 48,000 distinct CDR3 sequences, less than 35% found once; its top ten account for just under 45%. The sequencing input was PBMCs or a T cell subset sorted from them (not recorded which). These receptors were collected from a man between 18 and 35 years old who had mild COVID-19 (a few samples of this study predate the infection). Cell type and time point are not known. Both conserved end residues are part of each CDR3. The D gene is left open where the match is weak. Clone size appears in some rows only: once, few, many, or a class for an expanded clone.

TGTGCCAGCAGCAAGACGGGAGGAATAGTGGGGGCCGGGGAGCTGTTTTTT CASSKTGGIVGAGELFF TRBV9 TRBD2 - TRBJ2-2
TGCGCCAGCAGCCCGGGACTAGCGGGGGGGAGCGAGACCCAGTACTTC CASSPGLAGGSETQYF TRBV4-1 TRBD2 few TRBJ2-5
TGTGCCAGCAGCTTATTGCGGGGGAGCTCCTACAATGAGCAGTTCTTC CASSLLRGSSYNEQFF TRBV7-6 TRBD2 few TRBJ2-1
TGTGCCAGCAGCGGACAGGGTAGCCAGCCCCAGCATTTT CASSGQGSQPQHF TRBV7-6 TRBD1 many TRBJ1-5
TGTGCCAGCAGCGCTCCGGACCGAACAGGGATTGAGCAGTACTTC CASSAPDRTGIEQYF TRBV12-3/TRBV12-4 - - TRBJ2-7
TGTGCCAGCAGTGACTCGCGGACAGTCACCACAGATACGCAGTATTTT CASSDSRTVTTDTQYF TRBV6-4 - - TRBJ2-3
TGTGCCAGCAGACAACGGACAGGGGAAGGCTATGGCTACACCTTC CASRQRTGEGYGYTF TRBV6-2/TRBV6-3 TRBD1 - TRBJ1-2
TGTGCCAGCAGCGTAGCTAACTATGGCTACACCTTC CASSVANYGYTF TRBV9 - - TRBJ1-2
TGCGCCAGCAGCCAAGGAACAGGGGACAATGAGCAGTTCTTC CASSQGTGDNEQFF TRBV4-1 TRBD1 few TRBJ2-1
TGTGCCAGCAGCTTAGATGGGGTATTAGATACGCAGTATTTT CASSLDGVLDTQYF TRBV7-2 - - TRBJ2-3
TGCGCCAGCAGCTCACAGTTACCCGGCTACACCTTC CASSSQLPGYTF TRBV5-1 - - TRBJ1-2
TGTGCCAGCAGCTTATGGGGGGAAGGGACTGAAGCTTTCTTT CASSLWGEGTEAFF TRBV7-8 - few TRBJ1-1
TGTGCCAGCAGTGATAGGGTTCGGACTAACTATGGCTACACCTTC CASSDRVRTNYGYTF TRBV6-6 - - TRBJ1-2
TGTGCCAGTAGTATCCCGACGACAAACACTGAAGCTTTCTTT CASSIPTTNTEAFF TRBV19 - - TRBJ1-1
TGTGCCAGCAGTTCCTTTCCGAGCGGGGGGAGTAGGGTTGAGCAGTTCTTC CASSSFPSGGSRVEQFF TRBV6-5 TRBD2 - TRBJ2-1